This entry lists 25 T cell receptor beta chains sequenced from one sample in a study of beta chain features in type 1 diabetes (dated by TCRdb to the late 2010s). What the authors observed across the whole study: In all four CD4+ subsets, TCRB CDR3 length was moderately but significantly shorter in type 1 diabetes patients.

To prepare the library, the immunoSEQ multiplex PCR assay was applied. The High Capacity cDNA Reverse Transcription Kit was used to reverse transcribe all of the isolated RNA, meaning that expressed TCRB transcripts were what got sequenced. This immuneACCESS table, as held by TCRdb, lists in-frame sequences with V and J called but not all clones. Of the missing ones, under half trace to an unresolved V gene in checked studies; the others have no known cause. The sample table records over 600,000 clones; 9.5% to 15% of these occur just once. About 0.11% of the sample comes from the top ten. Their antigens remain unidentified. Sequenced material: naive CD4+ T cells from blood. The cell subset or site tag for this specimen amounts to: true naive CD4+ T cells. The receptor set was obtained from a man aged 30-40 years with type 1 diabetes.

This clone was seen only a few times. The rearrangement links TRBV29-1 to TRBJ1-2; tentative D call: TRBD1 (5 bases). CDR3 length equals 11 residues. Germline CDR1 SQVTM, CDR2 ANQGSEA. The V end was cut by 4 bases, the J end by 6 bases, with 9 bases between. This CDR3 reads CSVGRVDGYTF. For the CDR3, the DNA is TGCAGCGTTGGCAGGGTGGATGGCTACACCTTC.

This clone occurred a few times. The chain employs TRBV18 and TRBJ1-6, with D perhaps TRBD1 (5 bases). This CDR3 has 14 residues. Trimming took 2 bases from V and 8 from J, leaving 10 bases between them. Germline loops: CDR1 KGHSH, CDR2 LQKENI. In nucleotides, the CDR3 is TGTGCCAGCTCACCAAGACAGATTGATTCACCCCTCCACTTT. Amino acids: CASSPRQIDSPLHF.

The chain links TRBV5-4 to TRBJ1-5; a weak D match, TRBD1 (5 bases). Trimming pared 5 bases from V and 0 bases from J, leaving 12 bases between. The CDR3 runs 15 residues. Germline values: CDR1 SGHNT, CDR2 YYREEE (reference sequence). CDR3 DNA sequence: TGTGCCAGCAGTATGTGGGGGAATAGCAATCAGCCCCAGCATTTT. It yields the protein CASSMWGNSNQPQHF.

The rearrangement joins TRBV7-6 to TRBJ2-5, with TRBD2 as a possible D gene (5 bases). Deletions cut 5 bases from V and 5 bases from J, with 18 bases between. CDR3 size: 15 residues. Germline values: CDR1 SGHVS, CDR2 FNYEAQ. CDR3 sequence: CASSGAALPRETQYF. CDR3 in DNA: TGTGCCAGCAGCGGAGCGGCCCTTCCTAGGGAGACCCAGTACTTC.

V and J are TRBV4-2 and TRBJ1-2; unclear D gene. Germline lookup yields CDR1 LGHNA and CDR2 YNFKEQ. V was trimmed by 0 bases and J by 0 bases, leaving 11 bases between them. The CDR3 runs 16 residues. The CDR3 is CASSQELERANYGYTF. In DNA, the CDR3 is TGTGCCAGCAGCCAAGAATTAGAGAGAGCTAACTATGGCTACACCTTC.

CDR3 bases: TGTGCCAGCAGTACGGCGGGAGATACGCAGTATTTT. Translating it yields CASSTAGDTQYF. The J gene is TRBJ2-3, the V gene TRBV27; weak D call: TRBD2 (5 bases). V shed 5 bases and J shed 5 bases, with 8 bases lying between them. The CDR3 is 12 residues long. CDR1 and CDR2 from the germline V gene are MNHEY and SMNVEV (reference sequence).

This clone turned up a few times. The genes are TRBV4-3 and TRBJ2-5; 9 bases fit TRBD1. V lost 5 bases to trimming and J lost 1 base; unmatched junction nucleotides: 8. The CDR3 is 16 residues long. Germline CDR1 LGHNA, CDR2 YSLEER. CDR3 region: CASSYKPGQGQETQYF. In nucleotides, the CDR3 is TGCGCCAGCAGCTATAAACCGGGACAGGGCCAAGAGACCCAGTACTTC.

This chain connects TRBV6-1 to TRBJ2-7, with TRBD2 matching over 15 bases. Germline V gene lookup returns CDR1 MNHNS and CDR2 SASEGT. Losses at the gene ends were 2 bases for V and 2 bases for J; bases not matched to a gene: 4. The CDR3 length is 17 residues. The CDR3 is CASSETWTSGGAYEQYF. The CDR3 region has the DNA TGTGCCAGCAGTGAAACTTGGACTAGCGGGGGGGCCTACGAGCAGTACTTC.

The rearrangement uses TRBV7-2 and TRBJ2-4, with D possibly being TRBD1 or TRBD2 (5 bases each). The CDR3 runs 18 residues. Per the germline V gene, CDR1 is SGHTA and CDR2 is FQGNSA. With 4 bases removed from V and 6 bases from J, the gap between germline ends came to 25 bases. CDR3 bases: TGTGCCAGCAGCTCCCTACTCTACGGGACCGTAGAGGGAAACATTCAGTACTTC. Residues: CASSSLLYGTVEGNIQYF.

Comments on this clone: This sample also contains other DNA sequences that code for the same CDR3. The genes are TRBV18 and TRBJ2-5; D remains unclear. The CDR3 consists of 13 residues. Germline lookup yields CDR1 KGHSH and CDR2 LQKENI. Deletions cut 2 bases from V and 5 bases from J, with 9 bases between. CDR3 protein: CASSPASRETQYF. CDR3 coding DNA: TGTGCCAGCTCACCAGCGAGCAGGGAGACCCAGTACTTC.

The rearrangement uses TRBV6-1 and TRBJ2-7; D ambiguous. V was pared by 7 bases and J by 0 bases, with 13 bases between. There are 14 residues in the CDR3. The germline gives CDR1 MNHNS, CDR2 SASEGT. The CDR3 nucleotides are TGTGCCAGCATTCCGGCCTGGACCTCCTACGAGCAGTACTTC. It yields the protein CASIPAWTSYEQYF.

The chain joins TRBV11-2 to TRBJ2-7; TRBD2 matches at 10 bases. The junction had 3 bases not matched to a gene; V was cut back by 4 bases and J by 3 bases. The CDR3 sequence is 14 residues long. The germline V gene has CDR1 SGHAT and CDR2 FQNNGV. CDR3 DNA sequence: TGTGCCAGCAGCTCACGACTAGCGGGCTACGAGCAGTACTTC. Amino acid sequence: CASSSRLAGYEQYF.

The chain joins TRBV27 to TRBJ2-6; D is unresolved. V lost 2 bases, J lost 2 bases, and 1 base lay in between. The CDR3 runs to 13 residues. The germline gives CDR1 MNHEY, CDR2 SMNVEV (reference sequence). CDR3: CASSLAGANVLTF. The CDR3 coding sequence is TGTGCCAGCAGTTTAGCTGGGGCCAACGTCCTGACTTTC. Complete variable domain (other parts from reference TRBV27 and TRBJ2-6): EAQVTQNPRYLITVTGKKLTVTCSQNMNHEYMSWYRQDPGLGLRQIYYSMNVEVTDKGDVPEGYKVSRKEKRNFPLILESPSPNQTSLYFCASSLAGANVLTFGAGSRLTVL.

This clone was found a few times. CDR3 in amino acids: CASSVRGDGYSGRQFF. CDR3 DNA: TGTGCCAGCAGCGTAAGAGGGGACGGCTATTCCGGTAGGCAGTTCTTC. The chain joins TRBV9 to TRBJ2-1; D tentatively fits TRBD1 or TRBD2 (5 bases each). The CDR3 totals 16 residues. The germline CDR1 and CDR2 sequences are SGDLS and YYNGEE. V dropped 1 base and J dropped 12 bases, with 23 bases sitting between them.

V and J are TRBV9 and TRBJ1-4; the match to TRBD1 covers 9 bases. The CDR3 sequence is 16 residues long. The V segment lost 0 bases and the J segment 0 bases; nucleotides outside the gene matches: 0. CDR1 SGDLS and CDR2 YYNGEE come from the germline V gene. The CDR3 DNA follows: TGTGCCAGCAGCGTAGGGACAGGGGCAACTAATGAAAAACTGTTTTTT. It encodes CASSVGTGATNEKLFF.

This clone was picked up a small number of times. The rearrangement links TRBV10-3 to TRBJ1-1; no firm D call. The length of the CDR3 is 13 residues. Germline CDR1 is ENHRY and CDR2 is SYGVKD. The germline V and J ends were trimmed by 10 bases and 5 bases, with 17 bases remaining between them. CDR3: CATSRVERTEAFF. The CDR3 bases are TGTGCCACCTCCCGAGTGGAGCGAACTGAAGCTTTCTTT.

This clone was detected only a few times. This chain joins TRBV11-1 and TRBJ2-7; the D is unclear. This CDR3 has 12 amino acids. Germline CDR1 SGHAT, CDR2 FQDESV (reference sequence). V was trimmed by 0 bases and J by 5 bases, leaving 5 bases between them. The CDR3 protein is CASSLASHEQYF. The CDR3 region has the DNA TGTGCCAGCAGCTTAGCGAGCCACGAGCAGTACTTC.

This chain links TRBV9 with TRBJ2-3, with D possibly matching TRBD1 (5 bases). There are 15 residues in the CDR3. CDR1 is SGDLS and CDR2 is YYNGEE in the germline V gene. Trimming removed 3 bases from V and 5 bases from J, with 16 bases in between. CDR3 residues: CASSGKGGDRDTQYF. The CDR3 region has the DNA TGTGCCAGCAGCGGAAAGGGCGGAGACAGAGATACGCAGTATTTT.

The chain uses TRBV6-5 and TRBJ1-1, with D perhaps TRBD1 (5 bases). The CDR3 totals 14 residues. The germline V and J ends were trimmed by 2 bases and 6 bases, with 13 bases remaining between them. Germline V gives CDR1 MNHEY, CDR2 SVGAGI. The CDR3 region has the DNA TGTGCCAGCAGTTACAGTGGGGGGTCCCCTGAAGCTTTCTTT. This gives the protein CASSYSGGSPEAFF.

The J gene is TRBJ2-6, the V gene TRBV4-3; no reliable D call. Germline CDR1 reads LGHNA; CDR2 reads YSLEER. This CDR3 is 14 amino acids long. V lost 0 bases and J 3 bases, leaving 3 bases between the germline ends. The DNA of the CDR3 is TGCGCCAGCAGCCAAGATATTGGGGCCAACGTCCTGACTTTC. Its protein product is CASSQDIGANVLTF.

Only a few counts were recorded for this clone. The chain has TRBV7-9 and TRBJ1-5; D call uncertain. With 1 base removed from V and 7 bases from J, the gap between germline ends came to 5 bases. Germline V CDR1 and CDR2: SEHNR, FQNEAQ (reference sequence). This CDR3 has 12 residues. CDR3 in amino acids: CASSLEFQPQHF. CDR3 sequence (DNA): TGTGCCAGCAGCTTAGAATTCCAGCCCCAGCATTTT.

In its sample, this clone was seen a few times. V and J are TRBV9 and TRBJ1-3; D not certain. This CDR3 region has 15 residues. V was cut by 5 bases and J by 0 bases, with 12 bases left in between. The V gene's germline CDR1 is SGDLS and CDR2 YYNGEE. The CDR3: CASSPGDISGNTIYF. DNA for the CDR3: TGTGCCAGCAGTCCCGGGGATATCTCTGGAAACACCATATATTTT.

This clone appeared a few times. The chain recombines TRBV4-2 with TRBJ1-2; D ambiguous. V lost 3 bases and J 4 bases, leaving 6 bases between the germline ends. The germline V gene encodes CDR1 LGHNA and CDR2 YNFKEQ. This CDR3 is built from 12 residues. The CDR3 DNA reads as TGTGCCAGCAGCCAGGAAGGCTATGGCTACACCTTC. This codes for CASSQEGYGYTF.

The V call is TRBV4-3, the J call TRBJ1-4, with TRBD1 matching 8 bases. Germline V lookup: CDR1 LGHNA, CDR2 YSLEER. CDR3 size: 17 residues. The ends lost 0 bases at V and 5 bases at J; junction bases unmatched: 8. For the CDR3, the DNA is TGCGCCAGCAGCCAAGATCTTCCCCGGACAGGGAATGAAAAACTGTTTTTT. Translating it yields CASSQDLPRTGNEKLFF.

This clone has only a few counts. CDR3 coding DNA: TGTGCCAGCAGCCCACAGGGGGAGTACACCGGGGAGCTGTTTTTT. Protein product: CASSPQGEYTGELFF. This sequence joins TRBV14 and TRBJ2-2; 8 positions match TRBD1. The ends lost 4 bases at V and 3 bases at J; junction bases unmatched: 4. Germline assignment: CDR1 SGHDN and CDR2 FVKESK. This CDR3 has 15 amino acids. Based on the CDR3 plus reference TRBV14 and TRBJ2-2, the full variable domain is EAGVTQFPSHSVIEKGQTVTLRCDPISGHDNLYWYRRVMGKEIKFLLHFVKESKQDESGMPNNRFLAERTGGTYSTLKVQPAELEDSGVYFCASSPQGEYTGELFFGEGSRLTVL.